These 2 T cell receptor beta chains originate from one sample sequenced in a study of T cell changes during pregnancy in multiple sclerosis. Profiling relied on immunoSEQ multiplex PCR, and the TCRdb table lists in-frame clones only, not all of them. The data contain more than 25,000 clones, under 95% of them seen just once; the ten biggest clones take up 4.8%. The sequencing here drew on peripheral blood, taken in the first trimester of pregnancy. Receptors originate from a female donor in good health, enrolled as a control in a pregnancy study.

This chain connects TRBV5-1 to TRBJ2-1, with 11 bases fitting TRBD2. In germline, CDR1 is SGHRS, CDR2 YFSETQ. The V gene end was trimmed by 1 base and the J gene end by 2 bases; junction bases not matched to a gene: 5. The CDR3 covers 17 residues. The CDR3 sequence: CASSLLLAGGAYNEQFF. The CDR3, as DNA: TGCGCCAGCAGCTTGTTGCTAGCGGGAGGAGCCTACAATGAGCAGTTCTTC. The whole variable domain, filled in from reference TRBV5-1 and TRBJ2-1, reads KAGVTQTPRYLIKTRGQQVTLSCSPISGHRSVSWYQQTPGQGLQFLFEYFSETQRNKGNFPGRFSGRQFSNSRSEMNVSTLELGDSALYLCASSLLLAGGAYNEQFFGPGTRLTVL.

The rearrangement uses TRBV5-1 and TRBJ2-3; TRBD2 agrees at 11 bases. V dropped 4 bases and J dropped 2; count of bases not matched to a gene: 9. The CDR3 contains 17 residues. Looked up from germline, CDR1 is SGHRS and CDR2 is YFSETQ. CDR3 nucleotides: TGCGCCAGCAGCAAAACCCTAGCGGGAGGTCCCACAGATACGCAGTATTTT. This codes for CASSKTLAGGPTDTQYF.